The source of this TCR beta chain is a study of T cell responses to AZD1222 COVID-19 vaccine. Study-level background: Second doses were pooled across both intervals (about 4 or about 12 weeks). Study-level points and caveats: Of the AZD1222 recipients, only 5 or 6 were seropositive at baseline. Regions left unmutated in variants are reportedly the target of nearly half of spike-specific TCRs. No repertoire was sampled before or during the peak T cell response, only after it.

The CDR3 runs 15 residues. The germline CDR1 and CDR2 sequences are KGHSH and LQKENI. V gave up 3 bases and J gave up 1 base, with 12 bases separating them. In the case of this clone: The antigen remains undetermined. This same CDR3 is encoded by further DNA sequences in the sample.

Sequencing used immunoSEQ multiplex PCR; TCRdb keeps in-frame clones, though not all of them. Of around 110,000 clones listed, around 94% were seen once; the top ten hold around 1.7%. The sequenced sample was peripheral blood, obtained on day 0 of AZD1222 vaccination. The J gene is TRBJ1-1, the V gene TRBV18; D not certain. The receptor comes from an adult in good health. The CDR3 here is CASSPGREGNTEAFF. DNA for the CDR3: TGTGCCAGCTCACCGGGGAGGGAAGGGAACACTGAAGCTTTCTTT.